The 3 T cell receptor beta chains given below trace back to one sample, sequenced in a study of identical twins. TCRdb used MiXCR to reprocess the 5' RACE reads, holding one entry per CDR3 protein. The sample yields about 890,000 distinct CDR3 sequences, 10% to 15% seen once. The same sample was also studied in work on yellow fever vaccine responses in identical twins.

The sequencing input was PBMCs. The receptors were sampled from a woman under 30 in good health.

This clonotype was counted a few times. The chain uses TRBV6-5 and TRBJ2-3; D is uncertain. Looked up from germline, CDR1 is MNHEY and CDR2 is SVGAGI. The CDR3 contains 13 residues. V shed 3 bases and J shed 0 bases, with 4 bases lying between them. The CDR3 sequence: CASSYASTDTQYF. The CDR3 bases are TGTGCCAGCAGTTATGCTAGCACAGATACGCAGTATTTT.

CDR3 sequence: CASGAGNTGELFF. The CDR3 bases are TGCGCCAGCGGGGCAGGGAACACCGGGGAGCTGTTTTTT. V is TRBV5-1 and J is TRBJ2-2; D may be TRBD1 (5 bases). The CDR3 contains 13 residues. The germline V gene encodes CDR1 SGHRS and CDR2 YFSETQ. Trimming took off 7 bases at V and 1 base at J, with 8 bases between the two ends.

The V gene is TRBV14, the J gene TRBJ2-5; 9 nucleotides agree with TRBD2. Germline assignment: CDR1 SGHDN and CDR2 FVKESK. V dropped 4 bases and J dropped 2; count of bases not matched to a gene: 11. The CDR3 spans 17 residues. The CDR3 sequence: CASSPDYRSGGQETQYF. In nucleotides, the CDR3 is TGTGCCAGCAGCCCAGACTATAGGAGCGGGGGGCAAGAGACCCAGTACTTC.